The next 21 T cell receptor beta chains were all read from a single sample in a study of T cells of healthy individuals. TCRdb itself ran the 5' RACE reads through MiXCR, one entry per CDR3 protein. In the table there are roughly 87,000 distinct CDR3 sequences, 17% of which are singletons. These receptors originate from a human donor in good health.

This clonotype came up a few times. The chain joins TRBV2 to TRBJ2-3; the D gene is possibly TRBD1 (6 bases). The CDR3 contains 13 residues. Germline V lookup: CDR1 SNHLY, CDR2 FYNNEI. V lost 11 bases and J 2 bases, leaving 14 bases between the germline ends. The CDR3 sequence: CAVRDIFTDTQYF. The CDR3 DNA is TGTGCCGTTAGGGACATTTTCACAGATACGCAGTATTTT.

The chain combines TRBV10-3 with TRBJ1-1; D gene unclear. This CDR3 is 13 amino acids long. CDR1 ENHRY and CDR2 SYGVKD come from the germline V gene. V was trimmed by 8 bases and J by 5 bases, leaving 15 bases between them. CDR3 sequence (DNA): TGTGCCATCTCGGAAAGGGTAGGGACTGAAGCTTTCTTT. Its protein product is CAISERVGTEAFF.

This clonotype was picked up many times. This sequence joins TRBV7-6 and TRBJ2-1; D call uncertain. V lost 0 bases and J lost 5, with 2 bases in between. The CDR3 spans 12 residues. Germline assignment: CDR1 SGHVS and CDR2 FNYEAQ. In DNA form, the CDR3 reads TGTGCCAGCAGCTTAGCGAACAATGAGCAGTTCTTC. As protein: CASSLANNEQFF.

There are many counts of this clonotype. The CDR3, as DNA: TGCAGCGTTGCTCAGGGGAAAGATCCTGGAAACACCATATATTTT. This translates into CSVAQGKDPGNTIYF. The chain joins TRBV29-1 to TRBJ1-3; the D gene is possibly TRBD1 (6 bases). This CDR3 contains 15 residues. Per the germline V gene, CDR1 is SQVTM and CDR2 is ANQGSEA. Trimming took 4 bases from V and 2 from J, leaving 15 bases between them. Variable domain in full (rest from reference TRBV29-1 and TRBJ1-3): SAVISQKPSRDICQRGTSLTIQCQVDSQVTMMFWYRQQPGQSLTLIATANQGSEATYESGFVIDKFPISRPNLTFSTLTVSNMSPEDSSIYLCSVAQGKDPGNTIYFGEGSWLTVV.

This clonotype was seen a handful of times. The chain uses TRBV29-1 and TRBJ1-5; TRBD1 might be the D (5 bases). Germline loops: CDR1 SQVTM, CDR2 ANQGSEA. Trimming removed 7 bases from V and 6 bases from J, with 13 bases in between. The CDR3 is made up of 12 amino acids. CDR3 sequence reads: CSAGGGVQPQHF. The CDR3 bases are TGCAGCGCCGGGGGAGGGGTTCAGCCCCAGCATTTT.

At least ten counts were recorded for this clonotype. V usage is TRBV29-1 and J usage is TRBJ2-3; 11 bases agree with TRBD2. Germline values: CDR1 SQVTM, CDR2 ANQGSEA. The V gene end was trimmed by 6 bases and the J gene end by 2 bases; junction bases not matched to a gene: 7. The CDR3 sequence is 15 residues long. Here the CDR3 reads CSVSLAGGFTDTQYF. The DNA of the CDR3 is TGCAGCGTCTCCCTAGCGGGGGGTTTCACAGATACGCAGTATTTT.

This clonotype was recorded at least ten times. The chain links TRBV4-3 to TRBJ2-3; possibly TRBD2 for D (6 bases). The CDR3 is 17 residues long. The germline V gene encodes CDR1 LGHNA and CDR2 YSLEER. The ends were cut back, 0 bases at V and 4 bases at J, with 17 bases in the middle. CDR3 region: CASSQDHGGRWADTQYF. The DNA for the CDR3 is TGCGCCAGCAGCCAAGACCACGGGGGTCGGTGGGCAGATACGCAGTATTTT.

This clonotype was counted between two and nine times. The chain joins TRBV20-1 to TRBJ2-7; tentative D call: TRBD1 (6 bases). The CDR3 extends over 12 amino acids. The germline gives CDR1 DFQATT, CDR2 SNEGSKA (reference sequence). The germline V and J ends were trimmed by 6 bases and 2 bases, with 11 bases remaining between them. CDR3 coding DNA: TGCAGTGCCTCCACAGGGACCTACGAGCAGTACTTC. Protein: CSASTGTYEQYF.

This clonotype was found many times. The CDR3, as DNA: TGTGCCAGCAGTTACTCATCAGGGGGCACCAATCAGCCCCAGCATTTT. Translating gives CASSYSSGGTNQPQHF. J is TRBJ1-5 and V is TRBV6-5, with 8 positions matching TRBD1. Germline V gives CDR1 MNHEY, CDR2 SVGAGI. The CDR3 runs 16 residues. Germline trimming cut 0 bases from V and 3 bases from J; bases unmatched to any gene: 4.

The rearrangement uses TRBV11-1 and TRBJ1-2, with a tentative D call TRBD1 (5 bases). V lost 4 bases to trimming and J lost 9 bases, with 15 bases between them. From germline, CDR1 is SGHAT and CDR2 FQDESV (reference sequence). The CDR3 has 13 amino acids. This CDR3 reads CASSSDTVGRYTF. The CDR3 DNA reads TGTGCCAGCAGCTCAGACACGGTGGGACGCTACACCTTC.

This clonotype was observed many times. The chain combines TRBV27 with TRBJ1-4; 7 bases align to TRBD1. CDR1 and CDR2 (germline): MNHEY, SMNVEV (reference sequence). V was clipped by 6 bases and J by 4 bases; unmatched bases: 8. There are 15 residues in the CDR3. For the CDR3, the DNA is TGTGCCAGCAGCCAAGGACAGGTCTATAATGAAAAACTGTTTTTT. Its translation is CASSQGQVYNEKLFF.

This clonotype occurred a few times. V gene TRBV5-1 combines with J gene TRBJ2-1, with 14 bases aligning to TRBD2. Germline lookup yields CDR1 SGHRS and CDR2 YFSETQ. The trim removed 7 bases at V and 7 bases at J, leaving 19 bases unmatched. The CDR3 is made up of 19 amino acids. The CDR3 nucleotides are TGCGCCAGCGGGACTAGCGGGAGACGGTTGAGGGGTGGAATGAATGAGCAGTTCTTC. Its translation: CASGTSGRRLRGGMNEQFF.

This clonotype was recorded a few times. As DNA, the CDR3 is TGTGCCAGCAGTTACTCGAGGGACGGCAATCAGCCCCAGCATTTT. This encodes CASSYSRDGNQPQHF. This chain joins TRBV6-6 and TRBJ1-5; weak D call: TRBD1 (5 bases). Trimming pared 0 bases from V and 2 bases from J, leaving 8 bases between. CDR1 MNHNY and CDR2 SVGAGI come from the germline V gene (reference sequence). The CDR3 contains 15 residues.

The chain uses TRBV19 and TRBJ2-1, with TRBD1 matching 7 bases. V was pared by 9 bases and J by 0 bases, with 5 bases of the junction left unmatched. This CDR3 region has 14 residues. The germline CDR1 and CDR2 sequences are LNHDA and SQIVND (reference sequence). The CDR3 DNA reads as TGTGCCAGCGCTCCAGGGGGCTCCTACAATGAGCAGTTCTTC. Translated, it gives CASAPGGSYNEQFF.

This clonotype was found many times. The chain has TRBV28 and TRBJ2-1, with D perhaps being TRBD1 or TRBD2 (5 bases each). The germline V and J ends were trimmed by 6 bases and 1 base, with 22 bases remaining between them. In germline, CDR1 is MDHEN, CDR2 SYDVKM. This CDR3 is built from 18 residues. CDR3 amino acids: CASSLAFIGDASYNEQFF. The DNA of the CDR3 is TGTGCCAGCAGCCTGGCCTTCATTGGGGACGCGTCCTACAATGAGCAGTTCTTC.

This chain joins TRBV5-1 and TRBJ2-7; D gene unclear. This CDR3 is 14 amino acids long. In germline, CDR1 is SGHRS, CDR2 YFSETQ. V gave up 4 bases and J gave up 0 bases, with 11 bases separating them. In DNA, the CDR3 is TGCGCCAGCAGCGGCTCAATTAGCTCCTACGAGCAGTACTTC. Its translation: CASSGSISSYEQYF.

The chain uses TRBV6-2 or TRBV6-3 and TRBJ2-2; 10 bases are shared with TRBD1. The germline CDR1 and CDR2 sequences are MNHEY and SVGEGT. This CDR3 has 16 residues. V gave up 8 bases and J gave up 1 base; unmatched junction bases: 7. The CDR3 loop is CASGFRDRGNTGELFF. The CDR3 bases are TGTGCCAGCGGCTTCAGGGACAGGGGGAACACCGGGGAGCTGTTTTTT.

V usage is TRBV9 and J usage is TRBJ2-3; the D gene is possibly TRBD1 (5 bases). CDR3 length equals 14 residues. The germline V gene has CDR1 SGDLS and CDR2 YYNGEE. Between the trimmed V and J ends, which lost 2 bases and 4 bases, there was a span of 11 bases. The CDR3: CASSVSRVADTQYF. The CDR3 nucleotides read TGTGCCAGCAGCGTTTCCAGGGTCGCAGATACGCAGTATTTT.

This clonotype turned up a few times. The gene calls are TRBV5-8 and TRBJ2-1, with D perhaps TRBD1 (6 bases). V was cut by 4 bases and J by 3 bases, with 14 bases left in between. In germline, CDR1 is SGHTS, CDR2 YDEGEE. The CDR3 covers 15 residues. This CDR3 is CASSLRGENYNEQFF. For the CDR3, the DNA is TGTGCCAGCAGCCTCAGGGGCGAGAACTACAATGAGCAGTTCTTC. Variable domain in full (rest from reference TRBV5-8 and TRBJ2-1): EAGVTQSPTHLIKTRGQQATLRCSPISGHTSVYWYQQALGLGLQFLLWYDEGEERNRGNFPPRFSGRQFPNYSSELNVNALELEDSALYLCASSLRGENYNEQFFGPGTRLTVL.

This clonotype came up many times. The chain couples TRBV23-1 to TRBJ2-5, with 9 bases aligning to TRBD2. TRBV23-1 is marked as an open reading frame, function uncertain. J gave up 3 bases and V 1 base, and 6 bases lay outside the gene matches. This CDR3 region has 16 residues. The DNA for the CDR3 is TGCGCCAGCAGTCAATTCACTAGCGGGTACAAAGAGACCCAGTACTTC. Translation gives CASSQFTSGYKETQYF.

This clonotype was observed many times. The V call is TRBV7-8, the J call TRBJ2-7, with D perhaps matching TRBD2 (6 bases). The germline V gene encodes CDR1 SGHVS and CDR2 FQNEAQ. CDR3 size: 14 residues. The ends were cut back, 3 bases at V and 5 bases at J, with 14 bases in the middle. CDR3 nucleotide sequence: TGTGCCAGCAGCTTCCGACTAGTGAAGAACGAGCAGTACTTC. This sequence encodes CASSFRLVKNEQYF.